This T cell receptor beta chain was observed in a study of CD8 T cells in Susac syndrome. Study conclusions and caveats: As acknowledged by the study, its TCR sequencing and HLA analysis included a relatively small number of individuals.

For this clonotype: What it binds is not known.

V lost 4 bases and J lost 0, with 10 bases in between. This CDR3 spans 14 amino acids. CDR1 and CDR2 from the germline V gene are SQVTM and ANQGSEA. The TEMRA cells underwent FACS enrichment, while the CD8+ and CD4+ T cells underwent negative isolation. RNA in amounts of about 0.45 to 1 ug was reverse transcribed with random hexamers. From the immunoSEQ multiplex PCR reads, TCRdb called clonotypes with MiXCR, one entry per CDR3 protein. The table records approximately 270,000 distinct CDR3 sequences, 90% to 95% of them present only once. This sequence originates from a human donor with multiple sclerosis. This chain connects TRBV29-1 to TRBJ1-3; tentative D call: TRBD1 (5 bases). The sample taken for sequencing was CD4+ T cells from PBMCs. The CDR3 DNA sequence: TGCAGCGTTGCCGCAGGGATCTCTGGAAACACCATATATTTT. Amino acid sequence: CSVAAGISGNTIYF.